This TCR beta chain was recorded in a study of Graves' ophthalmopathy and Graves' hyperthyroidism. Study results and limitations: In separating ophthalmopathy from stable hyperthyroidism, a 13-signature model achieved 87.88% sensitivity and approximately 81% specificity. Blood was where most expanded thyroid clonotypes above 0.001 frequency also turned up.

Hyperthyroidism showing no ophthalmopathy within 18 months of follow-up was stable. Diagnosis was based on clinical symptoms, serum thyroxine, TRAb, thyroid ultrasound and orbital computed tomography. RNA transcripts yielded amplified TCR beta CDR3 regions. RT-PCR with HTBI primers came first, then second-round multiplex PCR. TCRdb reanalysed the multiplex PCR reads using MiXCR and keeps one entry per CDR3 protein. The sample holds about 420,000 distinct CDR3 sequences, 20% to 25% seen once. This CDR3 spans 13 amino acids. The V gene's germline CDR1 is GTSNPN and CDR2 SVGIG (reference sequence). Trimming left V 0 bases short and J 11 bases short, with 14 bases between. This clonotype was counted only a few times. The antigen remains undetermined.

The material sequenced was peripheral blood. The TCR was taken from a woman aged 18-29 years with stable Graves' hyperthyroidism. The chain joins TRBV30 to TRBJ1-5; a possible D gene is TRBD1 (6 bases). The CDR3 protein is CAWSVQGRGAQHF. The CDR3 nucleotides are TGTGCCTGGAGTGTACAGGGAAGGGGCGCCCAGCATTTT.